This T cell receptor beta chain was obtained from a study of CDR3 diversity in severe acne. This clonotype showed up many times. TCRdb fed the PCR reads into MiXCR, producing one record per CDR3 protein. This table has almost 85,000 distinct CDR3 sequences, 51% appearing once. The length of the CDR3 is 15 residues. V lost 5 bases to trimming and J lost 4 bases; unmatched junction nucleotides: 8. CDR1 and CDR2 (germline): PRHDT, FYEKMQ (reference sequence). Material: blood. This TCR derives from a male donor in good health, without acne. The chain employs TRBV13 and TRBJ2-3; 8 nucleotides match TRBD2. CDR3 protein: CASSLQSTSADTQYF. The DNA of the CDR3 is TGTGCCAGCAGCCTGCAATCGACTAGCGCAGATACGCAGTATTTT.